Following are 16 T cell receptor beta chains from one sample sequenced in a study of beta chain features in type 1 diabetes. The antigens of these receptors remain unknown. Study-level points and caveats: Moderate but significant shortening of TCRB CDR3s was recorded in all four CD4+ subsets from Type 1 diabetes patients.

The whole isolated RNA underwent reverse transcription, so sequencing captured expressed TCRB transcripts. Some clones are missing from TCRdb's copy, which holds only in-frame ones; the method was immunoSEQ multiplex PCR. The data hold 200,000 to 300,000 clones, with roughly a tenth observed a single time. Sequenced input: naive CD4+ T cells from blood. The source is a man between 25 and 39 years old with type 1 diabetes.

This chain links TRBV5-1 with TRBJ1-6, with D maybe TRBD1 (6 bases). V was clipped by 4 bases and J by 7 bases, with 12 bases between them. Germline V gene lookup returns CDR1 SGHRS and CDR2 YFSETQ. The length of the CDR3 is 14 residues. The CDR3 DNA follows: TGCGCCAGCAGCATGGGGGACACAAATTCACCCCTCCACTTT. It translates to CASSMGDTNSPLHF.

CDR3 loop: CASSGRQGPYEQYF. The CDR3 nucleotides read TGTGCCAGCAGTGGTCGACAGGGACCCTACGAGCAGTACTTC. The rearrangement links TRBV6-5 to TRBJ2-7; 7 bases fit TRBD1. V shed 5 bases, J shed 2 bases, and the junction held 6 bases outside the gene matches. The CDR3 runs to 14 residues. Germline assignment: CDR1 MNHEY and CDR2 SVGAGI.

This clone has only a few counts. The V call is TRBV6-6, the J call TRBJ2-7, with TRBD2 identical over 7 bases. The germline gives CDR1 MNHNY, CDR2 SVGAGI (reference sequence). The ends lost 5 bases at V and 7 bases at J; junction bases unmatched: 5. The CDR3 totals 12 residues. The CDR3 reads CASSPWEGEQYF. As DNA, the CDR3 is TGTGCCAGCAGTCCCTGGGAGGGGGAGCAGTACTTC.

This chain joins TRBV18 and TRBJ1-6; 10 bases line up with TRBD1. The CDR3 has 15 residues. Germline CDR1 reads KGHSH; CDR2 reads LQKENI. V trimming: 3 bases; J trimming: 10 bases; junction bases outside the gene matches: 6. CDR3 amino acids: CASSPGTGAGSPLHF. The CDR3 nucleotides read TGTGCCAGCTCACCCGGGACAGGGGCTGGCTCACCCCTCCACTTT.

There are a few counts of this clone. J is TRBJ1-2 and V is TRBV14; D gene ambiguous. The CDR3 sequence is 12 residues long. The V gene's germline CDR1 is SGHDN and CDR2 FVKESK. With 4 bases removed from V and 4 bases from J, the gap between germline ends came to 7 bases. CDR3 sequence reads: CASSRDTYGYTF. The DNA of the CDR3 is TGTGCCAGCAGCCGTGACACCTATGGCTACACCTTC.

V gene TRBV28 combines with J gene TRBJ1-2; D might be TRBD1 (6 bases). Trimming stripped 3 bases from V and 9 bases from J, with 11 bases between. Germline V CDR1 and CDR2: MDHEN, SYDVKM. The CDR3 sequence is 12 residues long. In nucleotides, the CDR3 is TGTGCCAGCAGTTTCTTGACAGGTAGCTACACCTTC. Amino acids: CASSFLTGSYTF.

Only a few counts were recorded for this clone. This chain joins TRBV11-2 and TRBJ2-6, with 7 bases identical to TRBD1. Germline loops: CDR1 SGHAT, CDR2 FQNNGV. There are 13 residues in the CDR3. V lost 10 bases, J lost 2 bases, and 2 bases stayed unmatched. CDR3 sequence (DNA): TGTGCCACACAGGGGACTGGGGCCAACGTCCTGACTTTC. The encoded protein is CATQGTGANVLTF.

The V call is TRBV5-1, the J call TRBJ1-3; TRBD1 agrees at 7 bases. V shed 4 bases, J shed 0 bases, and the junction held 4 bases outside the gene matches. The CDR3 totals 15 residues. Germline V lookup: CDR1 SGHRS, CDR2 YFSETQ. CDR3 in DNA: TGCGCCAGCAGCGCCGGGACAGACTCTGGAAACACCATATATTTT. As protein: CASSAGTDSGNTIYF.

This clone was seen a few times. This rearrangement joins TRBV9 to TRBJ2-6; D unresolved. Germline lookup yields CDR1 SGDLS and CDR2 YYNGEE. The CDR3 has 17 amino acids. Trimming cost V 0 bases and J 0 bases, with 10 bases left between them. The CDR3 region is CASSVDGRSSGANVLTF. In nucleotides, the CDR3 is TGTGCCAGCAGCGTAGATGGCCGCAGCTCTGGGGCCAACGTCCTGACTTTC. Combining the CDR3 with reference TRBV9 and TRBJ2-6 gives the whole variable domain DSGVTQTPKHLITATGQRVTLRCSPRSGDLSVYWYQQSLDQGLQFLIQYYNGEERAKGNILERFSAQQFPDLHSELNLSSLELGDSALYFCASSVDGRSSGANVLTFGAGSRLTVL.

This clone has just a few counts. The sample carries other DNA sequences with the same CDR3. This chain links TRBV7-2 with TRBJ1-1, with D possibly TRBD1 on 6 matching bases. Germline V gives CDR1 SGHTA, CDR2 FQGNSA. The ends were cut back, 1 base at V and 0 bases at J, with 6 bases in the middle. The CDR3 totals 14 residues. CDR3 DNA sequence: TGTGCCAGCAGCTTAGGGACAGTGAACACTGAAGCTTTCTTT. Encoded protein: CASSLGTVNTEAFF.

The chain employs TRBV7-9 and TRBJ1-1; TRBD1 is a possible D gene (5 bases). Germline CDR1 is SEHNR and CDR2 is FQNEAQ (reference sequence). The CDR3 has 14 amino acids. Trimming shortened V by 5 bases and J by 2 bases, and 12 bases separated the two germline ends. CDR3 in amino acids: CASSPTAPNTEAFF. The CDR3 DNA reads TGTGCCAGCAGCCCGACAGCGCCAAACACTGAAGCTTTCTTT.

This clone was seen only a few times. This rearrangement joins TRBV9 to TRBJ2-1; D is possibly TRBD2 (5 bases). The CDR3 consists of 15 residues. Per the germline V gene, CDR1 is SGDLS and CDR2 is YYNGEE. The V and J ends lost 3 bases and 0 bases respectively, with 10 bases between them. As DNA, the CDR3 is TGTGCCAGCAGCGAAACGGGGAACTCCTACAATGAGCAGTTCTTC. This sequence encodes CASSETGNSYNEQFF.

The rearrangement joins TRBV7-2 to TRBJ2-7; a weak D match, TRBD2 (6 bases). The V and J ends lost 5 bases and 2 bases respectively, with 16 bases between them. Germline V lookup: CDR1 SGHTA, CDR2 FQGNSA. The CDR3 sequence is 15 residues long. The CDR3 is CASSPSAGRPYEQYF. The CDR3 DNA follows: TGTGCCAGCAGCCCCTCGGCGGGGCGACCCTACGAGCAGTACTTC.

The chain joins TRBV27 to TRBJ2-3; 8 nucleotides align to TRBD2. The CDR3 is 15 residues long. V lost 7 bases to trimming and J lost 0 bases; unmatched junction nucleotides: 6. Germline V lookup: CDR1 MNHEY, CDR2 SMNVEV (reference sequence). The CDR3 loop reads CASNARGVSTDTQYF. The DNA of the CDR3 is TGTGCCAGCAATGCGCGGGGGGTTAGCACAGATACGCAGTATTTT.

This clone was seen a few times. This chain uses TRBV4-3 with TRBJ2-1; TRBD1 agrees at 8 bases. Germline loops: CDR1 LGHNA, CDR2 YSLEER. The CDR3 is made up of 14 amino acids. Trimming at V came to 2 bases and at J to 9 bases, leaving 6 bases not matched to a gene. The CDR3 loop reads CASSQLGQGSEQFF. The CDR3 bases are TGCGCCAGCAGCCAACTAGGACAGGGAAGTGAGCAGTTCTTC.

The rearrangement uses TRBV19 and TRBJ1-6; D is unresolved. CDR3 size: 13 residues. The germline CDR1 and CDR2 sequences are LNHDA and SQIVND (reference sequence). The V end lost 0 bases, the J end lost 10 bases, and 7 bases lay between the germline ends. The CDR3 here is CASSIERGSPLHF. The DNA for the CDR3 is TGTGCCAGTAGTATAGAACGGGGATCACCCCTCCACTTT. The complete variable domain, with remaining parts taken from reference TRBV19 and TRBJ1-6, reads DGGITQSPKYLFRKEGQNVTLSCEQNLNHDAMYWYRQDPGQGLRLIYYSQIVNDFQKGDIAEGYSVSREKKESFPLTVTSAQKNPTAFYLCASSIERGSPLHFGNGTRLTVT.